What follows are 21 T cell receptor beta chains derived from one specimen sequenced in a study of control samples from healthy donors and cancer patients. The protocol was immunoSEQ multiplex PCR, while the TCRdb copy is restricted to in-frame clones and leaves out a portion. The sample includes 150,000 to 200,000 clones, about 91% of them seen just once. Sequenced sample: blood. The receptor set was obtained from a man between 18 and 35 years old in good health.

CDR3 nucleotide sequence: TGCGCCAGCAGCCCGCGGACAGATTACCCCGGGGAGCTGTTTTTT. Amino acid sequence: CASSPRTDYPGELFF. The genes are TRBV5-1 and TRBJ2-2; TRBD1 might be the D (6 bases). The CDR3 sequence is 15 residues long. Trimming stripped 4 bases from V and 6 bases from J, with 16 bases between. Germline assignment: CDR1 SGHRS and CDR2 YFSETQ.

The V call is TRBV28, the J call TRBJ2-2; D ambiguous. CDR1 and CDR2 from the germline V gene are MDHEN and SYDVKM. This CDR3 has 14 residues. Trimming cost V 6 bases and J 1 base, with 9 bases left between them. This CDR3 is CASSTRGNTGELFF. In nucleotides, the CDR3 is TGTGCCAGCAGCACACGAGGGAACACCGGGGAGCTGTTTTTT. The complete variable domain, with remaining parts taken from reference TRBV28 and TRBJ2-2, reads DVKVTQSSRYLVKRTGEKVFLECVQDMDHENMFWYRQDPGLGLRLIYFSYDVKMKEKGDIPEGYSVSREKKERFSLILESASTNQTSMYLCASSTRGNTGELFFGEGSRLTVL.

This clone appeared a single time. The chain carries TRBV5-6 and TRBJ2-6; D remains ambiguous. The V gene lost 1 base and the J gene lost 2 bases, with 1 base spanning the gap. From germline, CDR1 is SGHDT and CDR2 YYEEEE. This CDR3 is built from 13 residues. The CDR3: CASSLPGANVLTF. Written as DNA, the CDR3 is TGTGCCAGCAGCTTGCCTGGGGCCAACGTCCTGACTTTC.

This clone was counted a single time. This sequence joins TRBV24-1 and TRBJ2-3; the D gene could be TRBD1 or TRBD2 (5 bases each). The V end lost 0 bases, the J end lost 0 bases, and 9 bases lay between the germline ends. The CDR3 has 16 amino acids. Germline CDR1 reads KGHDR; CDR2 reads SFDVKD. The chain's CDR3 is CATSDLEGRSTDTQYF. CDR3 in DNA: TGTGCCACCAGTGATTTGGAGGGACGGAGCACAGATACGCAGTATTTT.

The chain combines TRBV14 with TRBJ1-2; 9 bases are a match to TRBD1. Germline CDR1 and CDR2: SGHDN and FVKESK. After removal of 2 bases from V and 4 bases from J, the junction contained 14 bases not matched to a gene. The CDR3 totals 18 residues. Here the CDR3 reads CASSQILGTGIGSYGYTF. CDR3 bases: TGTGCCAGCAGCCAAATCCTCGGGACAGGGATCGGGAGCTATGGCTACACCTTC. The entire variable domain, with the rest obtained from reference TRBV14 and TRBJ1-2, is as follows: EAGVTQFPSHSVIEKGQTVTLRCDPISGHDNLYWYRRVMGKEIKFLLHFVKESKQDESGMPNNRFLAERTGGTYSTLKVQPAELEDSGVYFCASSQILGTGIGSYGYTFGSGTRLTVV.

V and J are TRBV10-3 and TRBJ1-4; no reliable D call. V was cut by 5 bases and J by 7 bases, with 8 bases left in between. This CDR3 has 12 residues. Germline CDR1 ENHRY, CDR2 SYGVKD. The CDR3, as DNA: TGTGCCATCAGTCAAGAGGGTGAAAAACTGTTTTTT. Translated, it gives CAISQEGEKLFF.

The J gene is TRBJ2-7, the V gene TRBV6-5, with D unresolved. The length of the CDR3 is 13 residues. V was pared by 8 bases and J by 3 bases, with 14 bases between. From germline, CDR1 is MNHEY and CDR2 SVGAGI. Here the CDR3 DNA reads TGTGCCAGCTCCAGGACCGGTAACTACGAGCAGTACTTC. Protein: CASSRTGNYEQYF.

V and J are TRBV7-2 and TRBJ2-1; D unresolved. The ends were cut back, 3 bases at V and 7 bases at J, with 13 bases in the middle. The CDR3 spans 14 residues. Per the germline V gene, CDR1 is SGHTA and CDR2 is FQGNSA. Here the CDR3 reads CASSFGEAQNEQFF. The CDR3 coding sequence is TGTGCCAGCAGCTTCGGCGAGGCCCAGAATGAGCAGTTCTTC. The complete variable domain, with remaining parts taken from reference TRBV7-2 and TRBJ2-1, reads GAGVSQSPSNKVTEKGKDVELRCDPISGHTALYWYRQSLGQGLEFLIYFQGNSAPDKSGLPSDRFSAERTGGSVSTLTIQRTQQEDSAVYLCASSFGEAQNEQFFGPGTRLTVL.

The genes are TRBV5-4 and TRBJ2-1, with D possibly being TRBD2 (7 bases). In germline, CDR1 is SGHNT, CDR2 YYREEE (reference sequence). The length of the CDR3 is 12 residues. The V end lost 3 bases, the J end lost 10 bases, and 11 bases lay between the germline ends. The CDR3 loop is CASSSGGPEQFF. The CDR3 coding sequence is TGTGCCAGCAGCTCGGGGGGCCCGGAGCAGTTCTTC.

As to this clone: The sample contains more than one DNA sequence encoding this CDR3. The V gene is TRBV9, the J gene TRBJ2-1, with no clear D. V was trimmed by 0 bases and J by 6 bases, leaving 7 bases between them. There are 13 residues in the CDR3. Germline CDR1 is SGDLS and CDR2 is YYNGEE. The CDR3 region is CASSVVGSNEQFF. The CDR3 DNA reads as TGTGCCAGCAGCGTAGTTGGTAGCAATGAGCAGTTCTTC.

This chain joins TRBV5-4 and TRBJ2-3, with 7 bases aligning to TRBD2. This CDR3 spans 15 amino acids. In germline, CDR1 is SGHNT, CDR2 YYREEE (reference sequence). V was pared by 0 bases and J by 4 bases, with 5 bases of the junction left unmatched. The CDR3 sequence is CASSLAGGGPDTQYF. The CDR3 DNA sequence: TGTGCCAGCAGCTTGGCGGGGGGAGGTCCAGATACGCAGTATTTT.

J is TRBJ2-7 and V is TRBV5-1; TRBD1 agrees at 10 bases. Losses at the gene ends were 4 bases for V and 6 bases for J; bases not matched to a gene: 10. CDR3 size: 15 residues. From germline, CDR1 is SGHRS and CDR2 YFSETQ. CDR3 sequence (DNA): TGCGCCAGCAGCAACAGACCGGGACAGGGGTCCGAGCAGTACTTC. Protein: CASSNRPGQGSEQYF.

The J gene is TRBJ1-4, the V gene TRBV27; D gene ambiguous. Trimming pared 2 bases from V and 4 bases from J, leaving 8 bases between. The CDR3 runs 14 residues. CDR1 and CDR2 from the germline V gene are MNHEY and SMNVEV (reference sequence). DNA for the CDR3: TGTGCCAGCAGTTTACTGGGAGTTAATGAAAAACTGTTTTTT. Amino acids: CASSLLGVNEKLFF. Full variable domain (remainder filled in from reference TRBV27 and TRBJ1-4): EAQVTQNPRYLITVTGKKLTVTCSQNMNHEYMSWYRQDPGLGLRQIYYSMNVEVTDKGDVPEGYKVSRKEKRNFPLILESPSPNQTSLYFCASSLLGVNEKLFFGSGTQLSVL.

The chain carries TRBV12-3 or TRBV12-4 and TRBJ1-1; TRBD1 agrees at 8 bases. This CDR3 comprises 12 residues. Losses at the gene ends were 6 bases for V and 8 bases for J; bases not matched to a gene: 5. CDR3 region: CASRPGQGEAFF. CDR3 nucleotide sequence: TGTGCCAGCAGGCCAGGACAGGGAGAAGCTTTCTTT.

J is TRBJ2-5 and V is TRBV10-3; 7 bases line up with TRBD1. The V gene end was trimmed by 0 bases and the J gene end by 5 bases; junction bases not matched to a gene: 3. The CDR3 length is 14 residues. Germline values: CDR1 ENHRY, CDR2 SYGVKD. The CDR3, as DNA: TGTGCCATCAGTGAGTCGACAGGGCGGGAGACCCAGTACTTC. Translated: CAISESTGRETQYF.

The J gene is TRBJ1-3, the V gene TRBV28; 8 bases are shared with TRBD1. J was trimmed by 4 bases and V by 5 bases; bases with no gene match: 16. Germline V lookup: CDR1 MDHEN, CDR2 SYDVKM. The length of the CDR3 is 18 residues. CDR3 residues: CASSPYGPGTGTGNTIYF. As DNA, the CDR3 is TGTGCCAGCAGTCCCTATGGGCCGGGGACAGGAACAGGAAACACCATATATTTT.

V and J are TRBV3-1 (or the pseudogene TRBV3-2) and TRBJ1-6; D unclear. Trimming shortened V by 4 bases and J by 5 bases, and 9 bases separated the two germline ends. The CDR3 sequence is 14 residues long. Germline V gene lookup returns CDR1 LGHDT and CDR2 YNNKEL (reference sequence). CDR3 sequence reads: CASSPADNNSPLHF. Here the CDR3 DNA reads TGTGCCAGCAGCCCGGCGGATAATAATTCACCCCTCCACTTT.

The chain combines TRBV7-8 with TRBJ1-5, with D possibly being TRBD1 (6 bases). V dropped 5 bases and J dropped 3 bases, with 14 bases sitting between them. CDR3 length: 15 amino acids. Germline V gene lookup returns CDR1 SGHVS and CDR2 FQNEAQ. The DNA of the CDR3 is TGTGCCAGCAGCCCTCGGCCAGGGGCCAATCAGCCCCAGCATTTT. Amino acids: CASSPRPGANQPQHF.

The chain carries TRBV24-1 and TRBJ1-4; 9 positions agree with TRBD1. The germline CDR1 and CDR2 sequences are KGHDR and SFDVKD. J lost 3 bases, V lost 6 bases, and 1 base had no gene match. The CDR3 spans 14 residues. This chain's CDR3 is CATSTGGPNEKLFF. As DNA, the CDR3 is TGTGCCACCAGTACAGGGGGCCCTAATGAAAAACTGTTTTTT.

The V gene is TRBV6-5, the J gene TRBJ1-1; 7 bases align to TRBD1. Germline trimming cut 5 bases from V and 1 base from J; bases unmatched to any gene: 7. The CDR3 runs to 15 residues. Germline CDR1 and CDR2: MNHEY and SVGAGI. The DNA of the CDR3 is TGTGCCAGCAGTCTGCGACAGGGCGGGAACACTGAAGCTTTCTTT. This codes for CASSLRQGGNTEAFF.

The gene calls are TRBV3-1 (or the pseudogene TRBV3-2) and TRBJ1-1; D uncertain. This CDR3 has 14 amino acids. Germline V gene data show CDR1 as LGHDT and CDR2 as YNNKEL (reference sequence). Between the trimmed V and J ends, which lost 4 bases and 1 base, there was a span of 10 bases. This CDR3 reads CASSPSTENTEAFF. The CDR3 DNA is TGTGCCAGCAGCCCTTCGACTGAGAACACTGAAGCTTTCTTT.